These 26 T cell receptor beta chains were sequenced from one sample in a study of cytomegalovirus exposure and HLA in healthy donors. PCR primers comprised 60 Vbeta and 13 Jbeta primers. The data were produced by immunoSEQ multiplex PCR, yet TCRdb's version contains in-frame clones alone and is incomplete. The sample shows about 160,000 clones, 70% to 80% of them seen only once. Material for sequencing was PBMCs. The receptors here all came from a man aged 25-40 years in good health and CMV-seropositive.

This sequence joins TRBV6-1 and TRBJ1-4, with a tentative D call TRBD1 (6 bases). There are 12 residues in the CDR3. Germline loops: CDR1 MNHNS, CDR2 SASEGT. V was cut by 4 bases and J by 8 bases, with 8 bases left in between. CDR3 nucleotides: TGTGCCAGCAGTGGCCAGGGGGAAAAACTGTTTTTT. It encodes CASSGQGEKLFF.

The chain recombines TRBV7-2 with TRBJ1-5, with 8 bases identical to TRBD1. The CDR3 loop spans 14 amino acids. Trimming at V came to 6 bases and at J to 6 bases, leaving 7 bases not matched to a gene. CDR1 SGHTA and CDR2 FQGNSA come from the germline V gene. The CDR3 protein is CASRRTGMSQPQHF. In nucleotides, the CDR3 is TGTGCCAGCAGACGGACAGGGATGTCTCAGCCCCAGCATTTT.

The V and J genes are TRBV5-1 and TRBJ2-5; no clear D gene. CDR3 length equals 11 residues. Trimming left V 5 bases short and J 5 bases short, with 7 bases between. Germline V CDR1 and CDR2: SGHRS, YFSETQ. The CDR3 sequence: CASSTRETQYF. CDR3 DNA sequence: TGCGCCAGCAGTACCCGGGAGACCCAGTACTTC.

The CDR3 reads CASSLEGTVSYEQYF. DNA for the CDR3: TGTGCCAGCAGCCTCGAAGGGACAGTCTCCTACGAGCAGTACTTC. This chain joins TRBV9 and TRBJ2-7; 7 bases match TRBD1. Trimming removed 4 bases from V and 0 bases from J; junction bases left unmatched: 7. Germline CDR1 SGDLS, CDR2 YYNGEE. CDR3 length equals 15 residues. The variable domain in full, completed from reference TRBV9 and TRBJ2-7, reads DSGVTQTPKHLITATGQRVTLRCSPRSGDLSVYWYQQSLDQGLQFLIQYYNGEERAKGNILERFSAQQFPDLHSELNLSSLELGDSALYFCASSLEGTVSYEQYFGPGTRLTVT.

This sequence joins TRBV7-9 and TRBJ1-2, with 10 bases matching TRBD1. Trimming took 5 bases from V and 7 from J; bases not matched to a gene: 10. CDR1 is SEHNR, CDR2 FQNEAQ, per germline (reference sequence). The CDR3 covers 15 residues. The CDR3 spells CASSVSTDRGSGYTF. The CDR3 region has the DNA TGTGCCAGCAGCGTATCCACGGACAGGGGGAGTGGCTACACCTTC.

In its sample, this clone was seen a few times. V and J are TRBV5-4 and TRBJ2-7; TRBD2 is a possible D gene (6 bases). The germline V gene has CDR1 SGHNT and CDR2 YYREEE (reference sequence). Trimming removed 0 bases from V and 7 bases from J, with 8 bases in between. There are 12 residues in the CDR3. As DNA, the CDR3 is TGTGCCAGCAGCTTGGGGAGCGGGGAGCAGTACTTC. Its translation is CASSLGSGEQYF.

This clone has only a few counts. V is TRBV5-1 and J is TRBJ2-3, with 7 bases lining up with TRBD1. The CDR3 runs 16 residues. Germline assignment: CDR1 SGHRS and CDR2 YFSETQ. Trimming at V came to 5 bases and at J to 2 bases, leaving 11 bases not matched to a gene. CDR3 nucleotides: TGCGCCAGCAGACCTCGCCCGGGACAGACCACAGATACGCAGTATTTT. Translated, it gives CASRPRPGQTTDTQYF.

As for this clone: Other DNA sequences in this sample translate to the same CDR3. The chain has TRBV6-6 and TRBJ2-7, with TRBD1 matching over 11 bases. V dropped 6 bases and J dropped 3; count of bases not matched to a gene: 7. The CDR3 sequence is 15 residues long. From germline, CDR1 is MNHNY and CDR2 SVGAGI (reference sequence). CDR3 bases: TGTGCCAGCAGAGACCGGACAGGGGGCCTCTACGAGCAGTACTTC. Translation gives CASRDRTGGLYEQYF.

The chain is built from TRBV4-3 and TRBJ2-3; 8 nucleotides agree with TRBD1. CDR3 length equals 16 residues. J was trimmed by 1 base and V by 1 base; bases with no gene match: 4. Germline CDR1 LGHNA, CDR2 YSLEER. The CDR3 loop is CASSQVQTGGTDTQYF. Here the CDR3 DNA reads TGCGCCAGCAGCCAAGTTCAGACAGGGGGCACAGATACGCAGTATTTT.

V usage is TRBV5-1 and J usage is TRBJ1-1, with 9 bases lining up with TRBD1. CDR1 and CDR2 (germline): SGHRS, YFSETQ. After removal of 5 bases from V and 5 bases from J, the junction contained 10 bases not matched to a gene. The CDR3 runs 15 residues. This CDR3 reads CASRPSGQGKTEAFF. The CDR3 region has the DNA TGCGCCAGCAGGCCTTCGGGACAGGGTAAGACTGAAGCTTTCTTT.

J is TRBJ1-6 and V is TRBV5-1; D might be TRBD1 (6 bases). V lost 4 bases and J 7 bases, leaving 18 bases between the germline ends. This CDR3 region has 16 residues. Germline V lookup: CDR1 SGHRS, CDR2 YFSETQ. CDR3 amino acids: CASSHSNRDTNSPLHF. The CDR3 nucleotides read TGCGCCAGCAGCCACTCGAACCGGGACACAAATTCACCCCTCCACTTT.

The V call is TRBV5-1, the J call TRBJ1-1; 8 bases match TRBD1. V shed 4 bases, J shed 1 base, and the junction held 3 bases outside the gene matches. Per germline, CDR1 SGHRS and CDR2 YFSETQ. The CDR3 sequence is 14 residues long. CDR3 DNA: TGCGCCAGCAGCGGCGGGACAGGGAACACTGAAGCTTTCTTT. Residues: CASSGGTGNTEAFF.

CDR3 region: CASSLVLLDNEQFF. The DNA for the CDR3 is TGTGCCAGCAGCTTAGTGTTACTCGACAATGAGCAGTTCTTC. The V and J genes are TRBV13 and TRBJ2-1; D ambiguous. V dropped 1 base and J dropped 5 bases, with 9 bases sitting between them. CDR3 length: 14 amino acids. Germline V CDR1 and CDR2: PRHDT, FYEKMQ (reference sequence).

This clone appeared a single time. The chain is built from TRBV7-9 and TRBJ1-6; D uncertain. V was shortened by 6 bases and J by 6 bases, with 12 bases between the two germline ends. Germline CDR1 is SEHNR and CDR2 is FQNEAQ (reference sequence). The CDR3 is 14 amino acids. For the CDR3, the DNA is TGTGCCAGCAGGAGTCCGATAAGTAATTCACCCCTCCACTTT. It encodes CASRSPISNSPLHF.

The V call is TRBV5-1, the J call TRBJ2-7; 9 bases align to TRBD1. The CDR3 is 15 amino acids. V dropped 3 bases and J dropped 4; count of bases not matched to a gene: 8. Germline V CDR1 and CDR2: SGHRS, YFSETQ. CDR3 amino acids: CASSSPGQGHYEQYF. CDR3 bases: TGCGCCAGCAGCTCACCGGGACAGGGTCATTACGAGCAGTACTTC.

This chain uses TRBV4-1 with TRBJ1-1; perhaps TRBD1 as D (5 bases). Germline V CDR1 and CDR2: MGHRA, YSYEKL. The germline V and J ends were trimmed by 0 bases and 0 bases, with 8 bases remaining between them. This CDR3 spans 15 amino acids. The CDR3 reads CASSQEDSLNTEAFF. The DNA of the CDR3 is TGCGCCAGCAGCCAAGAAGACAGCTTGAACACTGAAGCTTTCTTT.

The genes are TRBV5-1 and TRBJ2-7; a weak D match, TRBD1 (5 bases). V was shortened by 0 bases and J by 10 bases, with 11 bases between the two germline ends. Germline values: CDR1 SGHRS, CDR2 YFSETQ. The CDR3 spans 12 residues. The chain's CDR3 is CASSLAGRAQYF. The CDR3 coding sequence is TGCGCCAGCAGCTTGGCGGGCAGGGCCCAGTACTTC. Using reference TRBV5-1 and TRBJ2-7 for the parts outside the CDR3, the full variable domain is KAGVTQTPRYLIKTRGQQVTLSCSPISGHRSVSWYQQTPGQGLQFLFEYFSETQRNKGNFPGRFSGRQFSNSRSEMNVSTLELGDSALYLCASSLAGRAQYFGPGTRLTVT.

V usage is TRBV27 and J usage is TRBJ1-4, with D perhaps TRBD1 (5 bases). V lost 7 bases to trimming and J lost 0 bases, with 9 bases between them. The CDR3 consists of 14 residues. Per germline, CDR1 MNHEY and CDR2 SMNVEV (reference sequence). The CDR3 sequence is CASTSGATNEKLFF. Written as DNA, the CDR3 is TGTGCCAGCACCTCGGGGGCAACTAATGAAAAACTGTTTTTT.

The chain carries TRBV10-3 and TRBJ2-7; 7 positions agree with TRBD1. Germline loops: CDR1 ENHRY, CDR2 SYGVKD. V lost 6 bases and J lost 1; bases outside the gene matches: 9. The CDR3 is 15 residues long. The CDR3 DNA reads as TGTGCCATCAGGGGGACAGCCAACCTTTCCTACGAGCAGTACTTC. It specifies CAIRGTANLSYEQYF.

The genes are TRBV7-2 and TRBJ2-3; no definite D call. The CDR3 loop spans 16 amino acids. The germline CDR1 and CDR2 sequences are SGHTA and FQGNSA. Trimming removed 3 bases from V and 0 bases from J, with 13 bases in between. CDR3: CASSFRFPSSTDTQYF. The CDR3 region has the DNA TGTGCCAGCAGCTTTAGATTTCCATCTAGCACAGATACGCAGTATTTT.

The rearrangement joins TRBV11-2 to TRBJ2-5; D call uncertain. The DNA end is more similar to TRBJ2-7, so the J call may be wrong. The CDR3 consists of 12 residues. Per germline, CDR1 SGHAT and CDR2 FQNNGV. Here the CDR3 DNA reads TGTGCCAGCAGCCAAGACATTCTCGAGCAGTACTTC. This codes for CASSQDILEQYF.

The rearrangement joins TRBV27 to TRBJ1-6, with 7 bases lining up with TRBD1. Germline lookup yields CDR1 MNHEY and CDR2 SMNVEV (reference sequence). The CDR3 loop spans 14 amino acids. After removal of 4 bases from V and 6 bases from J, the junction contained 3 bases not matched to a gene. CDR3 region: CASSSTGFNSPLHF. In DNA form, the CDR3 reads TGTGCCAGCAGTTCGACAGGGTTTAATTCACCCCTCCACTTT.

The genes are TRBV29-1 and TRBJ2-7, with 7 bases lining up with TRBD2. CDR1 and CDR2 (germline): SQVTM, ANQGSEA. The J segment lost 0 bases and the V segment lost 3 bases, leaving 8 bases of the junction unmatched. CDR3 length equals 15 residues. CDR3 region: CSVDLSGESSYEQYF. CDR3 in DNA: TGCAGCGTTGACCTCAGCGGGGAGAGCTCCTACGAGCAGTACTTC.

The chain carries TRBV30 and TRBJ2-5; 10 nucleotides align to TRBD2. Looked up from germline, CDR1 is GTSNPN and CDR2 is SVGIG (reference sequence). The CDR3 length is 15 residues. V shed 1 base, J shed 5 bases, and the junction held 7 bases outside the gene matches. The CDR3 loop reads CAWSAASGGGETQYF. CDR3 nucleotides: TGTGCCTGGAGTGCGGCTAGCGGGGGTGGGGAGACCCAGTACTTC. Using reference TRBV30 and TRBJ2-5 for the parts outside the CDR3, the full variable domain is SQTIHQWPATLVQPVGSPLSLECTVEGTSNPNLYWYRQAAGRGLQLLFYSVGIGQISSEVPQNLSASRPQDRQFILSSKKLLLSDSGFYLCAWSAASGGGETQYFGPGTRLLVL.

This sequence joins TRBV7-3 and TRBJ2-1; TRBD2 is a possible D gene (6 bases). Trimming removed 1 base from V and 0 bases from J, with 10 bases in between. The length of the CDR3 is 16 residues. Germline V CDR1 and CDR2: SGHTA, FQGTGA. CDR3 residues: CASSLSGGTSYNEQFF. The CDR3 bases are TGTGCCAGCAGCTTAAGCGGCGGGACCTCCTACAATGAGCAGTTCTTC.

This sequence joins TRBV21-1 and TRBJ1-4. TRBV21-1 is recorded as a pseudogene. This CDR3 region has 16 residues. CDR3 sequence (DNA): TGTGCCAGCAGCAGGGGATTTGGGACTTCGAATGAAAAACTGTTTTTT. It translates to CASSRGFGTSNEKLFF.